This entry describes one TCR beta chain. This entry belongs to a study of OX40 agonist ivuxolimab in advanced cancers. Method: immunoSEQ multiplex PCR; TCRdb's copy keeps in-frame clones and lacks some. The sample comprises around 150,000 clones, approximately 94% of which are singletons, and more than 0.9% rests with the top ten. CDR3 length: 16 residues. Trimming took off 3 bases at V and 0 bases at J, with 12 bases between the two ends. Germline V gene sequence: CDR1 LGHNA, CDR2 YNFKEQ. The source was CD4+ or CD8+ T cells sorted from blood, collected in a trial of the OX40 agonist ivuxolimab. The rearrangement joins TRBV4-2 to TRBJ2-1, with unresolved D. The clonotype was recovered from an adult with an advanced solid tumor such as melanoma, head and neck, liver or kidney cancer. The CDR3 is CASSQTLGVSYNEQFF. Here the CDR3 DNA reads TGTGCCAGCAGCCAGACTCTGGGTGTCTCCTACAATGAGCAGTTCTTC.